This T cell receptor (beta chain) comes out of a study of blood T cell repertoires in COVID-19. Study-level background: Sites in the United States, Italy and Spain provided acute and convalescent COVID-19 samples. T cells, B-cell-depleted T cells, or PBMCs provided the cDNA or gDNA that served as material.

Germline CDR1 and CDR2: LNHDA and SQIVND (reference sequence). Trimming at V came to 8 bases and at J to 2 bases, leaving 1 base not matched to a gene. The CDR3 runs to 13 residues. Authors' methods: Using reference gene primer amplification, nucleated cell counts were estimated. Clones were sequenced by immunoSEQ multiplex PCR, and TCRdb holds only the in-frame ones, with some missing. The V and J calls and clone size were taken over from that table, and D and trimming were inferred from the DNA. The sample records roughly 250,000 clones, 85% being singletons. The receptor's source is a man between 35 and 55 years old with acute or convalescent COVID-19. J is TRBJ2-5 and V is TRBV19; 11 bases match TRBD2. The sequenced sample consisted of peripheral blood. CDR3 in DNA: TGTGCCAGTGGGACTAGCGGACAAGAGACCCAGTACTTC. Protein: CASGTSGQETQYF.